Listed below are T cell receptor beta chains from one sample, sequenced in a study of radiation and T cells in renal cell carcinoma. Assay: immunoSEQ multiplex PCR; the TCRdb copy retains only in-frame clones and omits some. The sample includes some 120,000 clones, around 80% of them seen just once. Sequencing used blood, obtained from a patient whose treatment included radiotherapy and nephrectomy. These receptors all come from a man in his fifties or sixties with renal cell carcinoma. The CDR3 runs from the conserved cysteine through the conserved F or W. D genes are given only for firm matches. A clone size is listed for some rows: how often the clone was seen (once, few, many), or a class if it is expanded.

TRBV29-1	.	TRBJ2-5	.	TGCAGCGTTACAGGACAGATTGACCAAGAGACCCAGTACTTC	CSVTGQIDQETQYF
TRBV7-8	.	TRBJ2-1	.	TGTGCCAGCAGCCCCCTTTCAGGAGAATTCTCCTACAATGAGCAGTTCTTC	CASSPLSGEFSYNEQFF
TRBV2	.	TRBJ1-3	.	TGTGCCAGCAGTCAGGAGGGGAGGGGAAACACCATATATTTT	CASSQEGRGNTIYF
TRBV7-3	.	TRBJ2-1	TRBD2	TGTGCCAGCAGGCCGGGACTAGCGGGAGATGAGCAGTTCTTC	CASRPGLAGDEQFF
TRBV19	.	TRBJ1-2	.	TGTGCCAGTAGGTTGGACACTTCCTATGGCTACACCTTC	CASRLDTSYGYTF
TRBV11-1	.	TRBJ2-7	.	TGTGCCAGCAGCTTAGCCGGCCAGGATTACACCGGGCAGTACTTC	CASSLAGQDYTGQYF
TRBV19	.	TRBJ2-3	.	TGTGCCAGTAGACCCCCTGCCGGCACAGATACGCAGTATTTT	CASRPPAGTDTQYF
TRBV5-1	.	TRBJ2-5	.	TGCGCCAGCAGCTTCGCAGCTAATGGGATGGAGACCCAGTACTTC	CASSFAANGMETQYF
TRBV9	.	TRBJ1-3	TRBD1	TGTGCCAGCAGCGGACGGACAGGGGTTGGAAACACCATATATTTT	CASSGRTGVGNTIYF
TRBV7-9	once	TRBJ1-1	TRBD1	TGTGCCAGCAATCCGGGACAGGGGCCCACTGAAGCTTTCTTT	CASNPGQGPTEAFF
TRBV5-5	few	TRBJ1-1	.	TGTGCCAGCAGCTTGAATGACGACACTGAAGCTTTCTTT	CASSLNDDTEAFF
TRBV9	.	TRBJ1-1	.	TGTGCCAGCAAGGGGGGAGCCAACACTGAAGCTTTCTTT	CASKGGANTEAFF
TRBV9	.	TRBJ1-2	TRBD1	TGTGCCAGCAGCGTAGAACAGGGGAGAGATGGCTACACCTTC	CASSVEQGRDGYTF
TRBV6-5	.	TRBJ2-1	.	TGTGCCAGCAGTAGGGGGGGGCCAGTTACTTTGGAGCAGTTCTTC	CASSRGGPVTLEQFF
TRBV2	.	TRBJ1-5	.	TGTGCCAGCAGTGGATCGACAGGACTTAGCAATCAGCCCCAGCATTTT	CASSGSTGLSNQPQHF
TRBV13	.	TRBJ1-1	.	TGTGCCAGCAGCTTAGGGATCACTGAAGCTTTCTTT	CASSLGITEAFF
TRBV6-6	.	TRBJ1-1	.	TGTGCCAGCAGTTACATCCGACTTGAAGCTTTCTTT	CASSYIRLEAFF
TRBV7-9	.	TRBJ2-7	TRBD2	TGTGCCAGCAGCTTAGGCCTAGCGGGGGGCAGCTCCTACGAGCAGTACTTC	CASSLGLAGGSSYEQYF
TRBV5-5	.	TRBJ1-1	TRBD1	TGTGCCAGCAGCACTCGACAGGGTCGGACTGAAGCTTTCTTT	CASSTRQGRTEAFF
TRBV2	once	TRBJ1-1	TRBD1	TGTGCCAGCAGGAGGGGAGGGGGCAGGAACACTGAAGCTTTCTTT	CASRRGGGRNTEAFF
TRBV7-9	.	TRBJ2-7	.	TGTGCCAGCAGCTTAGTTGGACAAAACTACGAGCAGTACTTC	CASSLVGQNYEQYF
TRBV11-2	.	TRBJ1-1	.	TGTGCCAGCAGCTTAGTCCGGTCAAATGAAGCTTTCTTT	CASSLVRSNEAFF
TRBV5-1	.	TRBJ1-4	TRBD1	TGCGCCAGCAGTCAAACAGGGGCCCCTAATGAAAAACTGTTTTTT	CASSQTGAPNEKLFF
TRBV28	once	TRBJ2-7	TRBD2	TGTGCCAGCAGCCCCACTAGCGGTTACGAGCAGTACTTC	CASSPTSGYEQYF
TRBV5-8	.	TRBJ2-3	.	TGTGCCAGTCCTTCCAGGAGCACAGATACGCAGTATTTT	CASPSRSTDTQYF
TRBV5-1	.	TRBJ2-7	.	TGCGCCAGCAGCTTGGGGAGTTCGGGCGAGCAGTACTTC	CASSLGSSGEQYF
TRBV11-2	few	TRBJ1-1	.	TGTGCCAGCAGCTTAGAATGGTCCCCATTGAACACTGAAGCTTTCTTT	CASSLEWSPLNTEAFF
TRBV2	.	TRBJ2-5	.	TGTGCCAGCAGTGGGGTGACTAAACAAGAGACCCAGTACTTC	CASSGVTKQETQYF
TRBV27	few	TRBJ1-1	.	TGTGCCAGCAGTTTTTCACAGAACACTGAAGCTTTCTTT	CASSFSQNTEAFF
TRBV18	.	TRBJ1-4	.	TGTGCCAGCTCACTTAACACACCGGCAACTAATGAAAAACTGTTTTTT	CASSLNTPATNEKLFF
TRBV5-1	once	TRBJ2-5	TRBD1	TGCGCCAGCAGCTTACAGGGGGCCGTTGAGACCCAGTACTTC	CASSLQGAVETQYF
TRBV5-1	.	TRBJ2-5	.	TGCGCCAGCAGCGCTCAAGAGACCCAGTACTTC	CASSAQETQYF
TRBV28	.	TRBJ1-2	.	TGTGCCAGCAGTTTACCGGCGAACTATGGCTACACCTTC	CASSLPANYGYTF
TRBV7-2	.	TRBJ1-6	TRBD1	TGTGCCAGCAAACTCGGACAGGGAAATTCACCCCTCCACTTT	CASKLGQGNSPLHF
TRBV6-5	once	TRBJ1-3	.	TGTGCCAGCAGTTACTCAGGGATGTCTGGAAACACCATATATTTT	CASSYSGMSGNTIYF
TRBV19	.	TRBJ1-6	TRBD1	TGTGCCAGTAGTATGCAACAGGGGTTGTTGTCACCCCTCCACTTT	CASSMQQGLLSPLHF
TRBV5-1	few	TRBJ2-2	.	TGCGCCAGCAGCTTGGAGGCTAGTGGGGTGTCTGGTGTTATGGCCGGGGAGCTGTTTTTT	CASSLEASGVSGVMAGELFF
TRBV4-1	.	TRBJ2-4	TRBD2	TGCGCCAGCAGCCAAGGCCTAGCGGGGGGACCAAGAAAAAACATTCAGTACTTC	CASSQGLAGGPRKNIQYF
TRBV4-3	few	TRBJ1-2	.	TGCGCCAGCAGCCAAGATATAGGGGGTTATGGCTACACCTTC	CASSQDIGGYGYTF
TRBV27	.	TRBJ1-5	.	TGTGCCAGCAGTCCGGGCTGGGGTTTCGGGGATTTCGGTAATCAGCCCCAGCATTTT	CASSPGWGFGDFGNQPQHF
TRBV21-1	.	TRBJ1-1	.	TGTGCCAGCAGCATTTCGCAGGGGGTTCACATCATGAACACTGAAGCTTTCTTT	CASSISQGVHIMNTEAFF
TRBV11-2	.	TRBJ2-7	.	TGTGCCAGCAGCTCCCCCTTGGCGGGACACCTCACGGAGCAGTACTTC	CASSSPLAGHLTEQYF
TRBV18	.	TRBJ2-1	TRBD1	TGTGCCAGCTCACACGACAGGGTAGGAAACAATGAGCAGTTCTTC	CASSHDRVGNNEQFF
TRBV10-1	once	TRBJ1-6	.	TGCGCCAGCAGTGCCGGGAGCTCCTATAATTCACCCCTCCACTTT	CASSAGSSYNSPLHF
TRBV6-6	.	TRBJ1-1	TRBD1	TGTGCCAGCAGTTTCCACAGGGGGAACACTGAAGCTTTCTTT	CASSFHRGNTEAFF
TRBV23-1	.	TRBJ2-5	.	TGCGCCAGCAGTCAATCGAGGGGGAGGGAGACCCAGTACTTC	CASSQSRGRETQYF
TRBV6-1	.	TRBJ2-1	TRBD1	TGTGCCAACTCATGGACAGGGGGCTACAATGAGCAGTTCTTC	CANSWTGGYNEQFF
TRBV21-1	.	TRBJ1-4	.	TGTGCCGGGCGGGCGGCAGAAAATGAAAAACTGTTTTTT	CAGRAAENEKLFF
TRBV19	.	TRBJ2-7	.	TGTGCCAGCAACCCCTCCGGGGGGACAGAGACCTACGAGCAGTACTTC	CASNPSGGTETYEQYF
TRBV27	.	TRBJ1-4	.	TGTGCCAGCAGTTTCATGGCAACTAATGAAAAACTGTTTTTT	CASSFMATNEKLFF
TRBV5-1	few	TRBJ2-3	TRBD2	TGCGCCAGCAGCTTTGGTAGCGGGGCATATCGCACAGATACGCAGTATTTT	CASSFGSGAYRTDTQYF
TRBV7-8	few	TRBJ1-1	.	TGTGCCAGCAGCCTCCCGGGGGGGAACACTGAAGCTTTCTTT	CASSLPGGNTEAFF
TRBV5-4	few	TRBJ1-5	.	TGTGCCAGCAGCTTGGCCGGCCAGCCCCAGCATTTT	CASSLAGQPQHF
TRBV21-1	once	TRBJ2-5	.	TGTGCCAGCAGCTTAAGGACAGGGAGGCCTAGCCAAGAGACCCAGTACTTC	CASSLRTGRPSQETQYF
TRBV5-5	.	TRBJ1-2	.	TGTGCCAGCAGCTGGGGGGGTACTGGTGGCTACACCTTC	CASSWGGTGGYTF
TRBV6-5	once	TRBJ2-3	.	TGTGCCAGCAGCCAGACGGTGGATACGCAGTATTTT	CASSQTVDTQYF
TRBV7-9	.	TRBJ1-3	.	TGTGCCAGCAGTCAGGGTTTAAACACCATATATTTT	CASSQGLNTIYF
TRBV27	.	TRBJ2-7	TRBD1	TGTGCCAGCAGAACACAGGGGGGTTACGAGCAGTACTTC	CASRTQGGYEQYF
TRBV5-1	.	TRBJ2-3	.	TGCGCCAGCAGCAGAGATCCCAGCGGCACAGATACGCAGTATTTT	CASSRDPSGTDTQYF